A single sample gave rise to the 26 T cell receptor beta chains below, sequenced in a study of post-analysis software for immune sequencing data (dated by TCRdb to the mid-2010s). Their cognate antigens are unknown. Library generation was performed with PCR. Sequencing was performed on an Illumina HiSeq 2500. To reduce PCR and sequencing biases, unique molecular identifiers were incorporated into the TCR beta cDNA libraries. TCRdb cleaned the public reads at Q25 with fastp, built clones with MiXCR and kept in-frame beta chains. CDR3 protein duplicates are merged, each entry listing the most common genes and DNA. This sample comprises around 770,000 distinct CDR3 sequences, roughly 50% of them detected only once. Roughly 4.4% of the sample is taken by the ten largest. The paper's findings and limits, for the study overall: Roughly 5 TRBV segments, including TRBV5-6, TRBV5-1 and TRBV20-1, were significantly more frequent in patients than controls.

The sequencing input was blood. The receptors come from a girl aged 10 to 17 with multiple sclerosis.

CDR3 nucleotides: TGTGCCATCAGTCCCGGACAGATCTACGAGCAGTACTTC. Its protein is CAISPGQIYEQYF. V gene TRBV10-3 combines with J gene TRBJ2-5, with D tentatively TRBD1 (6 bases). The DNA end is more similar to TRBJ2-7, so the J call may be wrong. This CDR3 contains 13 residues. Looked up from germline, CDR1 is ENHRY and CDR2 is SYGVKD.

Turning to this clonotype: The junction departs from germline at one end; a sequencing error may be responsible. This chain connects TRBV18 to TRBJ2-1; D not resolved. Looked up from germline, CDR1 is KGHSH and CDR2 is LQKENI. The CDR3 has 13 residues. The CDR3 spells CTSSPKASNEQFF. The CDR3 nucleotides read TGTACCAGCTCACCCAAAGCTAGCAATGAGCAGTTCTTC.

This clonotype was detected a few times. The J gene is TRBJ1-5, the V gene TRBV3-1, with D perhaps matching TRBD1 (6 bases). The CDR3 has 15 residues. Germline V gives CDR1 LGHDT, CDR2 YNNKEL (reference sequence). The V end lost 0 bases, the J end lost 4 bases, and 10 bases lay between the germline ends. The CDR3 reads CASSQEQGRNQPQHF. For the CDR3, the DNA is TGTGCCAGCAGCCAAGAGCAGGGGAGGAATCAGCCCCAGCATTTT.

The genes are TRBV4-2 and TRBJ2-1; 8 bases agree with TRBD1. With V trimmed by 0 bases and J by 6 bases, 10 bases remained unmatched. The CDR3 is 17 residues long. Germline V CDR1 and CDR2: LGHNA, YNFKEQ. CDR3 coding DNA: TGTGCCAGCAGCCAAGAGACTAGACAGGGGACCAGCAATGAGCAGTTCTTC. Translation: CASSQETRQGTSNEQFF.

This clonotype occurred once. V usage is TRBV5-1 and J usage is TRBJ1-2, with a possible D match to TRBD1 (6 bases). Germline-derived CDR1 and CDR2 are SGHRS and YFSETQ. This CDR3 spans 16 amino acids. Trimming removed 7 bases from V and 5 bases from J, with 24 bases in between. For the CDR3, the DNA is TGCGCCAGCGCACTCACGGCAGGGGTCCGTATGTATGGCTACACCTTC. Translating it yields CASALTAGVRMYGYTF.

In this sample, this clonotype turned up once. The genes are TRBV13 and TRBJ2-1, with 9 nucleotides matching TRBD1. Per the germline V gene, CDR1 is PRHDT and CDR2 is FYEKMQ (reference sequence). This CDR3 region has 14 residues. The junction had 7 bases not matched to a gene; V was cut back by 5 bases and J by 8 bases. The CDR3 region is CASSHRDRVDEQFF. The CDR3 DNA reads TGTGCCAGCAGCCACCGGGACAGGGTGGATGAGCAGTTCTTC.

The genes are TRBV27 and TRBJ2-1; 10 bases align to TRBD2. With V trimmed by 5 bases and J by 5 bases, 12 bases remained unmatched. The CDR3 consists of 17 residues. From germline, CDR1 is MNHEY and CDR2 SMNVEV (reference sequence). The CDR3, as DNA: TGTGCCAGCAGTCTCGCCCAACTAGCGGGAAGGAACAATGAGCAGTTCTTC. It translates to CASSLAQLAGRNNEQFF.

For the CDR3, the DNA is TGTGCCAGCAGCGTAGGGACTAGCGGGAGCGGCGCCCAAGAGACCCAGTACTTC. Its translation is CASSVGTSGSGAQETQYF. The rearrangement links TRBV9 to TRBJ2-5; 13 nucleotides match TRBD2. This CDR3 region has 18 residues. Losses at the gene ends were 0 bases for V and 1 base for J; bases not matched to a gene: 6. Germline assignment: CDR1 SGDLS and CDR2 YYNGEE.

This clonotype was seen more than once but under ten times. The J gene is TRBJ2-5, the V gene TRBV27; the match to TRBD2 covers 8 bases. The DNA matches TRBJ2-7 better at its end, which makes the J call doubtful. Germline V gene lookup returns CDR1 MNHEY and CDR2 SMNVEV (reference sequence). CDR3 size: 15 residues. The CDR3 nucleotides are TGTGCCAGCAGTTTCGGGGCGGGAGGCGCCTACGAGCAGTACTTC. As protein: CASSFGAGGAYEQYF.

The chain uses TRBV6-1 and TRBJ1-1, with unresolved D. Per the germline V gene, CDR1 is MNHNS and CDR2 is SASEGT. Trimming took off 5 bases at V and 0 bases at J, with 16 bases between the two ends. The CDR3 has 16 amino acids. The CDR3 protein is CASSPATLRVNTEAFF. The DNA of the CDR3 is TGTGCCAGCAGTCCGGCGACCCTAAGAGTGAACACTGAAGCTTTCTTT.

The chain couples TRBV29-1 to TRBJ2-5, with 11 bases that match TRBD1. In germline, CDR1 is SQVTM, CDR2 ANQGSEA. The CDR3 sequence is 16 residues long. Germline trimming cut 0 bases from V and 11 bases from J; bases unmatched to any gene: 14. CDR3 protein: CSVEDFGQGAHREQYF. CDR3 coding DNA: TGCAGCGTTGAAGACTTCGGACAGGGGGCGCATAGGGAGCAGTACTTC.

This clonotype was seen only a few times. This chain links TRBV29-1 with TRBJ2-1; D is perhaps TRBD1 (6 bases). V lost 7 bases and J lost 5, with 21 bases in between. Germline V lookup: CDR1 SQVTM, CDR2 ANQGSEA. CDR3 length: 15 amino acids. CDR3 amino acids: CSAPHPGARHNEQFF. CDR3 nucleotide sequence: TGCAGCGCCCCCCACCCAGGGGCTCGACACAATGAGCAGTTCTTC.

J is TRBJ1-5 and V is TRBV6-5; D call uncertain. This CDR3 comprises 15 residues. V shed 5 bases and J shed 3 bases, with 14 bases lying between them. Per the germline V gene, CDR1 is MNHEY and CDR2 is SVGAGI. The CDR3 coding sequence is TGTGCCAGCAGTCGCGTCCCCTCGGCCAATCAGCCCCAGCATTTT. The encoded protein is CASSRVPSANQPQHF.

This rearrangement joins TRBV11-2 to TRBJ1-2; no firm D call. The CDR3 is 16 amino acids. The germline V and J ends were trimmed by 5 bases and 2 bases, with 18 bases remaining between them. Germline V gives CDR1 SGHAT, CDR2 FQNNGV. The CDR3 here is CASSQRAGSKNYGYTF. The DNA of the CDR3 is TGTGCCAGCAGCCAACGGGCGGGGAGCAAAAACTATGGCTACACCTTC.

This clonotype has more than one count but fewer than ten. The rearrangement links TRBV7-8 to TRBJ2-7; D is uncertain. Trimming shortened V by 0 bases and J by 2 bases, and 14 bases separated the two germline ends. The CDR3 spans 16 residues. From germline, CDR1 is SGHVS and CDR2 FQNEAQ. This CDR3 reads CASSLAEDVIAYEQYF. The CDR3 DNA reads as TGTGCCAGCAGCTTAGCTGAGGACGTAATCGCCTACGAGCAGTACTTC.

The chain uses TRBV21-1 and TRBJ2-1. TRBV21-1 is labeled a pseudogene. CDR3 length equals 10 residues. DNA for the CDR3: TGTGCCAGCAGCTGTAACCATACGTTCTTC. As protein: CASSCNHTFF.

The rearrangement joins TRBV20-1 to TRBJ2-5; 8 bases line up with TRBD1. The J call may be in error: the DNA end matches TRBJ2-7 better. Germline lookup yields CDR1 DFQATT and CDR2 SNEGSKA (reference sequence). The CDR3 length is 14 residues. CDR3 bases: TGCAGTGCTTACCAGAGGACAGGGAAATACGAGCAGTACTTC. Translated: CSAYQRTGKYEQYF.

The chain links TRBV12-3 or TRBV12-4 to TRBJ1-5; 7 nucleotides match TRBD1. This CDR3 contains 15 residues. The ends lost 5 bases at V and 3 bases at J; junction bases unmatched: 7. The DNA of the CDR3 is TGTGCCAGCAGTATTACAGGGGACTCCAATCAGCCCCAGCATTTT. This sequence encodes CASSITGDSNQPQHF.

This clonotype was found once. The chain has TRBV9 and TRBJ2-3; tentatively, D is TRBD2 (6 bases). Germline V gene lookup returns CDR1 SGDLS and CDR2 YYNGEE. The CDR3 consists of 14 residues. Trimming removed 0 bases from V and 2 bases from J, with 7 bases in between. CDR3 bases: TGTGCCAGCAGCGTAGGGGACTTCACAGATACGCAGTATTTT. It codes for CASSVGDFTDTQYF.

The chain's CDR3 is CASSPRRGGATEAFF. CDR3 nucleotides: TGTGCCAGCAGCCCGAGAAGGGGGGGAGCCACTGAAGCTTTCTTT. V is TRBV9 and J is TRBJ1-1; D possibly corresponds to TRBD1 (6 bases). The germline V gene encodes CDR1 SGDLS and CDR2 YYNGEE. The CDR3 loop spans 15 amino acids. The V end was cut by 4 bases, the J end by 4 bases, with 17 bases between.

This clonotype appeared a few times. The chain joins TRBV20-1 to TRBJ2-7; TRBD2 agrees at 7 bases. CDR3 length: 13 residues. Germline-derived CDR1 and CDR2 are DFQATT and SNEGSKA (reference sequence). The trim removed 0 bases at V and 3 bases at J, leaving 2 bases unmatched. The CDR3 spells CSARDGGSYEQYF. CDR3 bases: TGCAGTGCTAGAGATGGCGGGAGCTACGAGCAGTACTTC.

This clonotype occurred many times. This rearrangement joins TRBV7-2 to TRBJ2-3; 12 positions match TRBD2. The CDR3 totals 18 residues. Germline CDR1 is SGHTA and CDR2 is FQGNSA. The V gene end was trimmed by 5 bases and the J gene end by 1 base; junction bases not matched to a gene: 10. The CDR3 DNA follows: TGTGCCAGCAGCCTTTATCGGACTAGCGGGACCCGCACAGATACGCAGTATTTT. As protein: CASSLYRTSGTRTDTQYF.

This chain uses TRBV29-1 with TRBJ1-1, with D maybe TRBD1 (5 bases). The length of the CDR3 is 13 residues. CDR1 and CDR2 (germline): SQVTM, ANQGSEA. Trimming cost V 6 bases and J 2 bases, with 13 bases left between them. This CDR3 is CSVAGLLNTEAFF. The DNA of the CDR3 is TGCAGCGTCGCGGGACTGCTAAACACTGAAGCTTTCTTT.

This chain uses TRBV3-1 with TRBJ2-1; 13 bases line up with TRBD2. V dropped 1 base and J dropped 9; count of bases not matched to a gene: 9. This CDR3 has 17 residues. CDR1 and CDR2 from the germline V gene are LGHDT and YNNKEL (reference sequence). The CDR3 spells CASSQGRTSGSLVEQFF. The CDR3 DNA reads as TGTGCCAGCAGCCAAGGCCGGACTAGCGGGAGTTTAGTTGAGCAGTTCTTC.

The sample holds a few counts of this clonotype. The rearrangement uses TRBV29-1 and TRBJ1-1; D is ambiguous. The CDR3 is 11 residues long. From germline, CDR1 is SQVTM and CDR2 ANQGSEA. V was cut by 1 base and J by 6 bases, with 6 bases left in between. Written as DNA, the CDR3 is TGCAGCGTTGAAGGGGGTTCTGAAGCTTTCTTT. This gives the protein CSVEGGSEAFF.

This rearrangement joins TRBV20-1 to TRBJ1-2; TRBD1 aligns across 7 bases. CDR1 DFQATT and CDR2 SNEGSKA come from the germline V gene (reference sequence). The CDR3 runs to 12 residues. V was pared by 7 bases and J by 7 bases, with 9 bases of the junction left unmatched. The CDR3 nucleotides are TGCAGTGTCGAGACAGGGTGGAGTGGCTACACCTTC. Its translation is CSVETGWSGYTF.